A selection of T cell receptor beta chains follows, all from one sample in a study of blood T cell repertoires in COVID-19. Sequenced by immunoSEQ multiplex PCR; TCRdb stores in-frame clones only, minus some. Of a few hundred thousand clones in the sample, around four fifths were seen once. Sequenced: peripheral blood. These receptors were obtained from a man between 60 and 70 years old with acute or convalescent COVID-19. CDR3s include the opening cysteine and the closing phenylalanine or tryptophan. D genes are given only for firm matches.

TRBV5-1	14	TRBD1	CASSPGTGKETQYF
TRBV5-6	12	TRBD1	CASSSGQPPQYF
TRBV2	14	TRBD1	CASSPETGGGGYTF
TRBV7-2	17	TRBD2	CASSTGGSGGLAETQYF
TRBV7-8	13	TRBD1	CASSPKGADGYTF
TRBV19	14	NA	CASRGRGTVYEQYF
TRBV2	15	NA	CASSGWRVGNQPQHF
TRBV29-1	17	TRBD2	CSVTGTSGRASYNEQFF
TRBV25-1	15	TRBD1	CASSELGTGTYEQYF
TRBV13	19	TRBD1	CASSPRDRGPGGLTDTQYF
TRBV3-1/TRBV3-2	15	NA	CASAARRGGGEKLFF
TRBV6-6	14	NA	CASSYAGFADTQYF
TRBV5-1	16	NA	CASSSYPDRLIYEQYF
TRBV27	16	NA	CASSPHRSLASEKLFF
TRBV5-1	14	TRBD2	CASSIRLAQETQYF
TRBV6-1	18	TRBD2	CASSEKGLAGGNTDTQYF
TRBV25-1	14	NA	CASSESGSGNTIYF
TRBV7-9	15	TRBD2	CASSSYSGGPPEQFF
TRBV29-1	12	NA	CSVRVAKNIQYF
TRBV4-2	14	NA	CASSQGGTYNEQFF
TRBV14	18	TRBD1	CASSSKGTLGGPPDTQYF
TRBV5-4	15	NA	CASSLGGQIHNEQFF
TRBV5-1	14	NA	CASSLVGRAYEQYF
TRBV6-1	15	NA	CASSDPSRPGTEAFF
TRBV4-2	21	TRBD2	CASSQDRGVGLAGATYNEQFF
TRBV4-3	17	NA	CASSQDRRGYGTDTQYF
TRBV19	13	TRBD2	CATQAGGRETQYF
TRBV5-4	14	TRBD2	CASSPLAGRAEQYF
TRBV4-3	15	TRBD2	CASSPGTSFNNEQFF
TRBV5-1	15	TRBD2	CASTRTSGNSYEQYF
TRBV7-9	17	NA	CASSPLPGQPPYNEQFF
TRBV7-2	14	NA	CASSFLERWETQYF
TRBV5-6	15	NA	CASATQPQGNSPLHF
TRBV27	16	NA	CASSFSRWGSGTEAFF
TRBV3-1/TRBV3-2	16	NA	CASSQLPGVTYNEQFF
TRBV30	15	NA	CAWSVRGLSNQPQHF
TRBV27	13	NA	CASSSTGNYGYTF
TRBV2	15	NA	CASSEGPLGVETQYF
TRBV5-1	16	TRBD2	CASSHRTSGGIDEQYF
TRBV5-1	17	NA	CASSLAGGSASTGELFF
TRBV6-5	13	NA	CASSYSRGEGYTF
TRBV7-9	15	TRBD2	CASSRKRGSTDTQYF
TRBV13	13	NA	CASSSQLGETQYF
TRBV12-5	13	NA	CASMGSLNQPQHF
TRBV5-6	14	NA	CASSLEAGKETQYF
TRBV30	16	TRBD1	CAWSEGTGYVNQPQHF
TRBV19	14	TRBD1	CARDRGNGANVLTF
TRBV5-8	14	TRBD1	CASALRQGGTEAFF
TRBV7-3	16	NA	CASSLLGGGTQETQYF
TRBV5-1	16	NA	CASSLIVTGPNYGYTF
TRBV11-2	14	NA	CASSTRQESDTQYF
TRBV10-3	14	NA	CAISGTGRGNTIYF
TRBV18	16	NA	CASSPPGGRLTYEQYF